The rows below give T cell receptor beta chains drawn from one sample of a study of a mutant IDH1 vaccine in newly diagnosed glioma. The assay was immunoSEQ multiplex PCR, and TCRdb's table has in-frame clones only and misses some. The sample includes 77,000 or so clones, around 85% of them seen just once. These receptors' antigens are unknown. Specimen: PBMCs, collected from a glioma patient whose treatment included an IDH1 peptide vaccine. The receptors derive from a woman between 50 and 59 years old with glioma. Each CDR3 is given with its conserved first and last residue. A D gene is named only where the DNA matches it firmly. The size field is filled for only some rows; it gives once, few, many or a size class.

j_gene | v_gene | d_gene | abundance | CDR3aa | CDR3nt
TRBJ1-3 | TRBV6-1 | NA | NA | CASSEVPGNTIYF | TGTGCCAGCAGTGAAGTTCCTGGAAACACCATATATTTT
TRBJ1-5 | TRBV9 | NA | few | CASSVGGGNQPQHF | TGTGCCAGCAGCGTAGGGGGAGGGAATCAGCCCCAGCATTTT
TRBJ2-7 | TRBV10-1 | TRBD2 | NA | CASSGRGLAGDYEQYF | TGCGCCAGCTCCGGGAGGGGACTAGCGGGAGATTACGAGCAGTACTTC
TRBJ2-1 | TRBV4-1 | NA | NA | CASSQNYGTQDEQFF | TGCGCCAGCAGCCAAAATTACGGGACTCAGGATGAGCAGTTCTTC
TRBJ1-1 | TRBV6-6 | NA | once | CASSSSKGTEAFF | TGTGCCAGCAGTTCTTCTAAGGGGACTGAAGCTTTCTTT
TRBJ2-2 | TRBV6-5 | NA | NA | CASTRTVRTGELFF | TGTGCCAGCACCCGGACGGTGAGAACCGGGGAGCTGTTTTTT
TRBJ1-1 | TRBV25-1 | NA | NA | CASSEMGGRAEAFF | TGTGCCAGCAGTGAAATGGGAGGGAGAGCTGAAGCTTTCTTT
TRBJ2-1 | TRBV7-3 | TRBD1 | NA | CASSLLGTAYNEQFF | TGTGCCAGCAGCCTCCTCGGGACAGCCTACAATGAGCAGTTCTTC
TRBJ2-1 | TRBV6-5 | TRBD2 | once | CASSSATGGSYNEQFF | TGTGCCAGCAGTTCTGCTACGGGGGGGTCCTACAATGAGCAGTTCTTC
TRBJ1-5 | TRBV2 | NA | NA | CASQGSSYSNQPQHF | TGTGCCTCACAGGGCAGTTCCTATAGCAATCAGCCCCAGCATTTT
TRBJ2-3 | TRBV2 | NA | NA | CASSPRAGTQYF | TGTGCCAGCAGCCCTAGAGCCGGTACGCAGTATTTT
TRBJ2-7 | TRBV30 | NA | medium-sized | CAWRGHGIFEQYF | TGTGCCTGGAGGGGACATGGGATTTTCGAGCAGTACTTC
TRBJ2-7 | TRBV30 | TRBD1 | NA | CAWSPGTGPYEQYF | TGTGCCTGGAGTCCCGGGACAGGGCCCTACGAGCAGTACTTC
TRBJ2-1 | TRBV6-5 | NA | NA | CASSYSLSSYNEQFF | TGTGCCAGCAGTTACTCTTTGAGCTCCTACAATGAGCAGTTCTTC
TRBJ2-3 | TRBV28 | NA | NA | CASSQDSRLTDTQYF | TGTGCCAGCAGTCAAGACAGCCGTCTCACAGATACGCAGTATTTT
TRBJ2-1 | TRBV27 | TRBD2 | NA | CASSSGTSKNEQFF | TGTGCCAGCAGTTCCGGGACTAGTAAGAATGAGCAGTTCTTC
TRBJ1-1 | TRBV27 | NA | NA | CASSLTTANTEAFF | TGTGCCAGCAGTTTAACGACAGCGAACACTGAAGCTTTCTTT
TRBJ2-1 | TRBV14 | TRBD2 | NA | CASSRGLAGRAQFF | TGTGCCAGCAGCCGGGGACTAGCGGGACGTGCGCAGTTCTTC
TRBJ1-5 | TRBV30 | NA | few | CAWSTGNQPQHF | TGTGCCTGGAGTACGGGGAATCAGCCCCAGCATTTT
TRBJ2-1 | TRBV28 | NA | NA | CASSPLNEQFF | TGTGCCAGCAGCCCTCTGAATGAGCAGTTCTTC
TRBJ1-5 | TRBV11-2 | NA | NA | CASSLDPLQPQHF | TGTGCCAGCAGCTTAGATCCCCTTCAGCCCCAGCATTTT
TRBJ2-1 | TRBV10-2 | NA | NA | CASSERNEQFF | TGCGCCAGCAGTGAAAGGAATGAGCAGTTCTTC
TRBJ2-7 | TRBV7-9 | TRBD1 | once | CASRRDSYEQYF | TGTGCCAGCAGAAGGGACAGCTACGAGCAGTACTTC
TRBJ1-1 | TRBV19 | NA | NA | CASSTQGGKGTEAFF | TGTGCCAGTAGTACACAGGGAGGAAAGGGCACTGAAGCTTTCTTT
TRBJ2-5 | TRBV7-9 | TRBD1 | NA | CASSPRQGQETQYF | TGTGCCAGCAGCCCCCGACAGGGTCAAGAGACCCAGTACTTC
TRBJ2-7 | TRBV5-1 | TRBD2 | NA | CASRRNWWAGESYEQYF | TGCGCCAGCAGACGAAATTGGTGGGCGGGAGAGTCGTACGAGCAGTACTTC
TRBJ1-5 | TRBV30 | NA | NA | CAWSVRGGGRPQHF | TGTGCCTGGAGTGTAAGGGGTGGGGGCCGGCCCCAGCATTTT
TRBJ2-2 | TRBV11-2 | NA | few | CASSEGSNTGELFF | TGTGCCAGCAGCGAGGGCTCGAACACCGGGGAGCTGTTTTTT
TRBJ2-7 | TRBV2 | NA | few | CASSDGQQYEQYF | TGTGCCAGCAGTGACGGACAGCAGTACGAGCAGTACTTC
TRBJ2-5 | TRBV5-1 | TRBD2 | NA | CASSLFPSGSYQETQYF | TGCGCCAGCAGCTTGTTTCCTAGCGGGAGCTATCAAGAGACCCAGTACTTC
TRBJ2-1 | TRBV25-1 | NA | NA | CASSDISSYNEQFF | TGTGCCAGCAGTGATATCAGCTCCTACAATGAGCAGTTCTTC
TRBJ1-1 | TRBV18 | NA | NA | CASSGAVVSQMTTEAFF | TGTGCCAGCTCAGGCGCCGTGGTGTCCCAGATGACTACTGAAGCTTTCTTT
TRBJ2-5 | TRBV29-1 | NA | NA | CSVLAGSGQETQYF | TGCAGCGTCCTTGCGGGTAGCGGCCAAGAGACCCAGTACTTC
TRBJ2-7 | TRBV5-5 | TRBD2 | NA | CASSFGGDGTSSYEQYF | TGTGCCAGCAGCTTCGGGGGGGACGGGACGAGCTCCTACGAGCAGTACTTC
TRBJ2-7 | TRBV6-1 | NA | once | CASSEVGPTYEQYF | TGTGCCAGCAGTGAAGTAGGACCCACCTACGAGCAGTACTTC
TRBJ2-7 | TRBV5-1 | NA | once | CASSPLSSGTLEQYF | TGCGCCAGCAGCCCCCTTTCCAGCGGAACCTTAGAGCAGTACTTC
TRBJ1-2 | TRBV7-9 | NA | NA | CASSFTQGHYGYTF | TGTGCCAGCAGCTTCACACAGGGCCACTATGGCTACACCTTC
TRBJ2-7 | TRBV10-3 | NA | NA | CAISETGGQSYEQYF | TGTGCCATCAGTGAGACCGGTGGGCAGAGCTACGAGCAGTACTTC
TRBJ2-5 | TRBV5-5 | NA | NA | CASSPTAHQETQYF | TGTGCCAGCAGCCCCACAGCACACCAAGAGACCCAGTACTTC
TRBJ2-3 | TRBV29-1 | NA | few | CSVEGLAGSDTQYF | TGCAGCGTTGAAGGGTTAGCAGGGTCAGATACGCAGTATTTT
TRBJ1-1 | TRBV6-6 | NA | NA | CASNGGTEAFF | TGTGCCAGCAATGGTGGGACTGAAGCTTTCTTT
TRBJ2-7 | TRBV7-8 | NA | NA | CASSRGGDHYEQYF | TGTGCCAGCAGCCGCGGAGGGGACCACTACGAGCAGTACTTC
TRBJ2-5 | TRBV25-1 | TRBD2 | NA | CASSGPGLAGGETQYF | TGTGCCAGCAGTGGTCCGGGACTAGCGGGAGGGGAGACCCAGTACTTC
TRBJ2-7 | TRBV2 | TRBD2 | once | CASATTSGASYEQYF | TGTGCCAGCGCTACGACTAGCGGGGCCTCCTACGAGCAGTACTTC
TRBJ2-2 | TRBV7-6 | NA | once | CASSFSRGAAVKLFF | TGTGCCAGCAGCTTTTCTCGAGGGGCGGCCGTGAAGCTGTTTTTT
TRBJ1-5 | TRBV28 | TRBD1 | NA | CASSLADRGNQPQHF | TGTGCCAGCAGTTTGGCGGACAGGGGCAATCAGCCCCAGCATTTT
TRBJ2-7 | TRBV2 | NA | NA | CASSGRGDPIYEQYF | TGTGCCAGCAGTGGGCGAGGGGACCCCATCTACGAGCAGTACTTC
TRBJ2-7 | TRBV30 | TRBD2 | NA | CEPSGRVYEQYF | TGTGAGCCTAGCGGGAGGGTATACGAGCAGTACTTC
TRBJ2-7 | TRBV18 | TRBD2 | NA | CASSPPGTSGSGEQYF | TGTGCCAGCTCACCACCTGGTACTAGCGGGAGTGGTGAGCAGTACTTC
TRBJ2-2 | TRBV7-3 | TRBD1 | few | CASSLRQGASGELFF | TGTGCCAGCAGCTTACGACAGGGGGCCTCCGGGGAGCTGTTTTTT
TRBJ2-3 | TRBV10-3 | NA | NA | CAIKGTPTAEQYF | TGTGCCATCAAAGGGACCCCAACCGCCGAGCAGTATTTT
TRBJ1-6 | TRBV5-1 | NA | NA | CASSLDRANSPLHF | TGCGCCAGCAGCTTGGACAGGGCTAATTCACCCCTCCACTTT